This entry describes one TCR beta chain. In this sample, this clonotype turned up many times. Its antigen specificity is not known. Within one base of it there is no much larger clone, and no base qualities were kept. The data derive from a study of T-cell reconstitution after alpha-beta-depleted transplantation in children (dated by TCRdb to about 2016). Broadly, across the study: Using TCR repertoire profiling, the study followed T-cell immune reconstitution in a quantitative way in children after TCRalphabeta/CD19-depleted allogeneic hematopoietic cell transplantation.

Library preparation used PCR. The instrument given in TCRdb is Illumina HiSeq 2500. Molecular barcoding was employed in the preparation of TCR libraries, with unique molecular identifiers being used to normalize TCRbeta repertoire quantification. Starting from the raw public reads, TCRdb applied fastp trimming at Q25, assembled clones with MiXCR and retained in-frame beta chains. CDR3 protein sequences are deduplicated, and each keeps its most common genes and DNA. The sample data list 90,000 to 130,000 distinct CDR3 sequences, and 10% of these were observed just once. Of the sample, 8% falls within the top ten clones. Including cysteine and phenylalanine, the CDR3 has 13 amino acids. Left in the record is the CDR3 DNA by itself, 39 bases read in frame from the first base. Taken from the germline V gene (reference sequence), the CDR1 and CDR2 loops are LGHDT and YNNKEL. For this chain, trimming is 1 base at the V end and 6 bases at the J end, and the number of junction bases without a gene match is 2.

The sample here was PBMCs from the stem cell graft donor, taken from the stem cell graft. The sequence derives from a human donor who donated a stem cell graft to a child with acute lymphoblastic leukemia. This chain joins TRBV3-1 to TRBJ2-7; 8 bases in the junction line up with TRBD2. The sequenced DNA: TGTGCCAGCAGCCAAGCCCTAGCGGGCGAGCAGTACTTC. This is translated as CASSQALAGEQYF.